This T cell receptor beta chain was retrieved from a study of identical twins (dated by TCRdb to the mid-2010s). Regarding the complete study: To test whether fetal clonotypes persist, the study used deep sequencing on TCR alpha and beta repertoires from monozygotic twins, unrelated adults of various ages, and cord blood. Replicate twin experiments were performed at different times using different library preparation protocols to rule out contamination.

A word on this clonotype: No antigen is known for it. Per-nucleotide qualities are absent, and no much larger clonotype sits a single base away.

From its cysteine to its phenylalanine, the CDR3 spans 15 amino acids. Of the read, only the CDR3 DNA is kept; its 45 bases are in frame from base 1. Clipping removes 9 bases from V and 8 bases from J, with 14 as the unmatched junction base count. CDR1 is given as LNHNV and CDR2 as YYDKDF, both from the germline V gene (reference sequence). Only healthy Caucasian donors were included. The twin cohort consisted of three pairs of female monozygotic twins, all aged roughly 18 to 30 years. Positive isolation kits from Invitrogen were used to isolate the CD4+ and CD8+ T cell populations. To prepare the library, 5' RACE was applied. TCRdb shows the sequencer as Illumina HiSeq 2000. A universal primer binding site was added through template switching, and the final cDNA carried a unique molecular identifier so that TCR cDNA molecules could be counted accurately. First-strand cDNA for TCR alpha and beta chains was synthesized from specific primers in the conserved constant-segment region. To control for contamination, every cDNA library carried two barcodes: a SMART-Mk sample barcode plus Illumina barcodes. Two successive PCR steps introduced TruSeq adapter sequences along with Illumina sample barcodes. TCR alpha and beta cDNA libraries were sequenced on the Illumina HiSeq platform with custom primers. The authors' pipeline ran thus. MiGEC was used to process raw reads and extract unique molecular identifiers, and MiXCR was used to find CDR3 positions. For each individual, recombination models were inferred using an EM algorithm with the repgenHMM and IGoR tools. The analysis of shared clonotypes was done with the tcR package in R, with sharing normalized by the product of cloneset sizes. To study raw recombination free of thymic and clonal selection effects, out-of-frame nonproductive sequences were analyzed. TCRdb reran the public reads through fastp at Q25 and MiXCR, keeping productive beta chains. When rows share a CDR3 protein, they turn into one entry using the most common DNA and genes. The V and J calls here are based on TCRdb, not the publication. The sample table records about 330,000 distinct CDR3 sequences; over 9% of these occur just once. The biggest ten clones account for around 6.9% of the sample.

Overall study results and their limits: Invariant T cells such as MAIT and iNKT could partly confound zero-insertion analyses, although diverse VJ usage argued against such confounding for most clonotypes. Recombination models systematically underestimated out-of-frame TCR alpha sharing in monozygotic twins but agreed with sharing between unrelated individuals. Compared with coincidental sharing between unrelated individuals, out-of-frame TCR alpha sequences shared between twins showed an excess of sequences with low generation probability. The excess sharing between twins in beta out-of-frame sequences was weaker because fewer shared sequences reduced the signal-to-noise ratio. Abundant cord blood beta clonotypes carried fewer insertions; young adult naive repertoires showed a weaker similar trend, while memory repertoires showed none. Conclusions relied on cross-sectional statistical analysis, since the same donors could not be followed over many years.

The same data also contributed to another study, on yellow fever vaccine responses in identical twins. As the second publication notes: According to the authors, in identical twins the way T cells responded to vaccination appeared partly convergent and partly personalized. Focusing on identical twins, the study followed the T cell clones that responded to the vaccine, and did so with precision.

Sequenced input: CD8+ T cells sorted from blood. The sequence links TRBV15 to TRBJ2-1; the central 9 bases match TRBD1. This clonotype was sampled from a young woman in good health. In nucleotide form, the sequence is TGTGCCACTAATCCCTCGGGACAGGGAGTTGATGAGCAGTTCTTC. This is translated as CATNPSGQGVDEQFF.